Presented here are 22 T cell receptor beta chains from one specimen sequenced in a study of cytomegalovirus exposure and HLA in healthy donors. Both 60 Vbeta primers and 13 Jbeta primers went into the PCR. Libraries were prepared by immunoSEQ multiplex PCR; TCRdb keeps only in-frame clonotypes and omits some of them. The table has about 200,000 clones, 75% to 85% seen once; the top ten hold approximately 6.5%. The sequenced sample was PBMCs. Receptors were obtained from a woman aged 50 to 65 in good health and CMV-seropositive.

The J gene is TRBJ2-5, the V gene TRBV30; TRBD2 matches at 9 bases. Judging by the DNA end, TRBJ2-7 fits better; the J call may be wrong. The CDR3 runs 17 residues. Germline lookup yields CDR1 GTSNPN and CDR2 SVGIG (reference sequence). Here the CDR3 reads CAWRHPAGGPLYYEQYF. The CDR3 nucleotides read TGTGCCTGGAGGCACCCAGCGGGAGGTCCCCTATACTACGAGCAGTACTTC.

V usage is TRBV4-3 and J usage is TRBJ2-5, with 7 nucleotides matching TRBD1. Germline V gene lookup returns CDR1 LGHNA and CDR2 YSLEER. V was clipped by 1 base and J by 4 bases; unmatched bases: 6. CDR3 length: 15 residues. The CDR3 sequence: CASSQGYRGGETQYF. CDR3 DNA: TGCGCCAGCAGCCAAGGCTACAGGGGCGGAGAGACCCAGTACTTC.

The CDR3 loop is CASSSLAGGPSDTQYF. As DNA, the CDR3 is TGCGCCAGCAGCTCCTTAGCGGGGGGGCCTTCAGATACGCAGTATTTT. The chain carries TRBV5-1 and TRBJ2-3; the match to TRBD2 covers 11 bases. The length of the CDR3 is 16 residues. The V and J ends lost 3 bases and 4 bases, in that order; junction bases with no gene match: 7. Germline values: CDR1 SGHRS, CDR2 YFSETQ.

This sequence joins TRBV19 and TRBJ2-3; TRBD1 might be the D (6 bases). CDR3 size: 13 residues. Germline V gives CDR1 LNHDA, CDR2 SQIVND (reference sequence). V was cut by 7 bases and J by 3 bases, with 11 bases left in between. CDR3 in amino acids: CASKRQETDTQYF. DNA for the CDR3: TGTGCCAGTAAACGACAGGAGACAGATACGCAGTATTTT.

V is TRBV6-6 and J is TRBJ1-1, with 7 bases identical to TRBD1. V dropped 4 bases and J dropped 1; count of bases not matched to a gene: 6. The CDR3 length is 15 residues. CDR1 is MNHNY and CDR2 is SVGAGI in the germline V gene (reference sequence). The CDR3 loop reads CASSLDRIRNTEAFF. The DNA of the CDR3 is TGTGCCAGCAGTTTGGACAGGATCCGGAACACTGAAGCTTTCTTT.

The chain combines TRBV29-1 with TRBJ2-5; D possibly corresponds to TRBD1 (5 bases). The CDR3 sequence is 14 residues long. Per germline, CDR1 SQVTM and CDR2 ANQGSEA. V was trimmed by 3 bases and J by 1 base, leaving 12 bases between them. The CDR3 DNA reads as TGCAGCGTTGAGGAGCAGGGCCTCCAAGAGACCCAGTACTTC. This sequence encodes CSVEEQGLQETQYF. Together with reference TRBV29-1 and TRBJ2-5, the CDR3 gives the full variable domain: SAVISQKPSRDICQRGTSLTIQCQVDSQVTMMFWYRQQPGQSLTLIATANQGSEATYESGFVIDKFPISRPNLTFSTLTVSNMSPEDSSIYLCSVEEQGLQETQYFGPGTRLLVL.

Only a few counts were recorded for this clone. V and J are TRBV7-2 and TRBJ2-7; TRBD2 might be the D (6 bases). The CDR3 totals 13 residues. V gave up 5 bases and J gave up 3 bases, with 11 bases separating them. Germline assignment: CDR1 SGHTA and CDR2 FQGNSA. CDR3 DNA sequence: TGTGCCAGCAGCCGGGACTTCGACTACGAGCAGTACTTC. Its translation is CASSRDFDYEQYF. The complete variable domain, with remaining parts taken from reference TRBV7-2 and TRBJ2-7, reads GAGVSQSPSNKVTEKGKDVELRCDPISGHTALYWYRQSLGQGLEFLIYFQGNSAPDKSGLPSDRFSAERTGGSVSTLTIQRTQQEDSAVYLCASSRDFDYEQYFGPGTRLTVT.

The chain has TRBV5-4 and TRBJ1-2; the match to TRBD1 covers 8 bases. V was pared by 5 bases and J by 5 bases, with 8 bases of the junction left unmatched. The CDR3 is made up of 14 amino acids. Germline lookup yields CDR1 SGHNT and CDR2 YYREEE (reference sequence). CDR3: CASSREGQAYGYTF. The CDR3 nucleotides are TGTGCCAGCAGTAGAGAGGGACAGGCGTATGGCTACACCTTC.

The chain is built from TRBV5-1 and TRBJ2-1; TRBD2 matches at 7 bases. Germline CDR1 and CDR2: SGHRS and YFSETQ. After removal of 4 bases from V and 4 bases from J, the junction contained 14 bases not matched to a gene. CDR3 length: 17 amino acids. CDR3 bases: TGCGCCAGCAGCGGCGGGGGAGCGGGGTTATCATACAATGAGCAGTTCTTC. Its translation is CASSGGGAGLSYNEQFF.

The gene calls are TRBV18 and TRBJ2-7; D is perhaps TRBD2 (6 bases). This CDR3 is 13 amino acids long. Trimming removed 3 bases at V and 3 bases at J, with 9 bases between. Germline assignment: CDR1 KGHSH and CDR2 LQKENI. The CDR3 protein is CASSPDGSYEQYF. The CDR3 coding sequence is TGTGCCAGCTCACCTGACGGGAGCTACGAGCAGTACTTC.

This chain's CDR3 is CASSWGRQIGTQYF. The CDR3 coding sequence is TGTGCCAGCAGCTGGGGCCGGCAGATTGGGACCCAGTACTTC. This chain joins TRBV7-9 and TRBJ2-5, with a possible D match to TRBD1 (5 bases). V was trimmed by 4 bases and J by 7 bases, leaving 16 bases between them. Germline lookup yields CDR1 SEHNR and CDR2 FQNEAQ (reference sequence). The CDR3 has 14 residues.

This clone was counted only a few times. This sequence joins TRBV6-1 and TRBJ1-1; the match to TRBD1 covers 7 bases. V was clipped by 5 bases and J by 4 bases; unmatched bases: 1. CDR1 MNHNS and CDR2 SASEGT come from the germline V gene. The CDR3 is made up of 12 amino acids. The CDR3 DNA reads TGTGCCAGCAGTCGGACAGGCACTGAAGCTTTCTTT. Its translation: CASSRTGTEAFF.

The rearrangement uses TRBV5-1 and TRBJ2-2, with TRBD2 matching 7 bases. The CDR3 contains 16 residues. Per the germline V gene, CDR1 is SGHRS and CDR2 is YFSETQ. J gave up 1 base and V 2 bases, and 5 bases lay outside the gene matches. CDR3 in amino acids: CASSLFLAENTGELFF. CDR3 coding DNA: TGCGCCAGCAGCTTATTCCTAGCGGAGAACACCGGGGAGCTGTTTTTT.

This chain links TRBV5-6 with TRBJ2-1, with 8 bases lining up with TRBD1. V dropped 5 bases and J dropped 3; count of bases not matched to a gene: 10. The germline V gene encodes CDR1 SGHDT and CDR2 YYEEEE. This CDR3 comprises 16 residues. The chain's CDR3 is CASSFGMGTGYNEQFF. The DNA of the CDR3 is TGTGCCAGCAGTTTCGGGATGGGGACAGGCTACAATGAGCAGTTCTTC.

This clone was found once. V gene TRBV5-1 combines with J gene TRBJ2-6; perhaps TRBD2 as D (5 bases). The CDR3 contains 15 residues. V lost 3 bases and J lost 2, with 9 bases in between. Germline V lookup: CDR1 SGHRS, CDR2 YFSETQ. The CDR3 protein is CASSSRETGANVLTF. The CDR3 nucleotides read TGCGCCAGCAGCTCGAGGGAAACTGGGGCCAACGTCCTGACTTTC.

The rearrangement uses TRBV9 and TRBJ2-6; D ambiguous. This CDR3 spans 15 amino acids. V was clipped by 3 bases and J by 0 bases, with 7 bases between them. Germline V gives CDR1 SGDLS, CDR2 YYNGEE. This chain's CDR3 is CASSAQASGANVLTF. CDR3 nucleotide sequence: TGTGCCAGCAGCGCCCAAGCCTCTGGGGCCAACGTCCTGACTTTC.

The V gene is TRBV5-4, the J gene TRBJ2-1; 11 bases align to TRBD2. CDR1 SGHNT and CDR2 YYREEE come from the germline V gene (reference sequence). The V and J ends lost 3 bases and 8 bases, in that order; junction bases with no gene match: 10. The CDR3 is made up of 16 amino acids. In DNA form, the CDR3 reads TGTGCCAGCAGCTCTATAGCGGGGGGGAATTTCGATGAGCAGTTCTTC. This codes for CASSSIAGGNFDEQFF.

This chain links TRBV19 with TRBJ2-7; D is perhaps TRBD1 (5 bases). V gave up 1 base and J gave up 7 bases, with 11 bases separating them. Germline loops: CDR1 LNHDA, CDR2 SQIVND (reference sequence). CDR3 length equals 13 residues. The CDR3 DNA follows: TGTGCCAGTAGTATAGTGGTAGGGGTTGAGCAGTACTTC. Translating it yields CASSIVVGVEQYF.

This chain uses TRBV19 with TRBJ2-2, with 13 nucleotides matching TRBD2. CDR3 length equals 17 residues. Trimming took 0 bases from V and 4 from J; bases not matched to a gene: 2. Germline V gene sequence: CDR1 LNHDA, CDR2 SQIVND (reference sequence). CDR3 nucleotide sequence: TGTGCCAGTAGTATAGAGACTAGCGGGAGGATCACCGGGGAGCTGTTTTTT. Protein sequence: CASSIETSGRITGELFF.

The V gene is TRBV10-1, the J gene TRBJ1-4; tentatively, D is TRBD1 (5 bases). The CDR3 runs to 15 residues. Germline values: CDR1 WNHNN, CDR2 SYGVQD (reference sequence). The V gene lost 5 bases and the J gene lost 5 bases, with 15 bases spanning the gap. The CDR3 DNA reads TGCGCCAGCAGTTACCCCGGGACTGAGAATGAAAAACTGTTTTTT. Amino acids: CASSYPGTENEKLFF.

This sequence joins TRBV2 and TRBJ1-2; 9 bases are a match to TRBD1. Germline V CDR1 and CDR2: SNHLY, FYNNEI. V dropped 7 bases and J dropped 7; count of bases not matched to a gene: 10. The CDR3 runs 14 residues. The CDR3, as DNA: TGTGCCAGCACCCTCACAGGGGGCATCACTGGCTACACCTTC. It yields the protein CASTLTGGITGYTF.

In this sample, this clone turned up a few times. The chain joins TRBV11-2 to TRBJ2-7; D ambiguous. This CDR3 has 13 amino acids. CDR1 and CDR2 from the germline V gene are SGHAT and FQNNGV. Trimming cost V 5 bases and J 0 bases, with 8 bases left between them. The CDR3 DNA follows: TGTGCCAGCAGCCGCAGGTACTCCTACGAGCAGTACTTC. Protein: CASSRRYSYEQYF.